This T cell receptor beta chain was obtained from a study of shared clonotypes between healthy human individuals. TCRdb's table, derived via immunoSEQ multiplex PCR, lists solely in-frame clones and lacks some. The sample carries 1.4 million to 1.5 million clones, around 95% recorded once. The germline V gene encodes CDR1 SGHTA and CDR2 FQGNSA. This CDR3 has 13 amino acids. V gave up 4 bases and J gave up 8 bases, with 12 bases separating them. This clonotype was obtained from a man aged 25-45 years in good health. Sample: naive CD4+ T cells sorted from blood. As to subset: CD45RA+ positively selected. The chain recombines TRBV7-2 with TRBJ2-1, with D maybe TRBD1 (6 bases). The DNA for the CDR3 is TGTGCCAGCAGCTCACAGGGAGTGGATGAGCAGTTCTTC. Amino acid sequence: CASSSQGVDEQFF. Together with reference TRBV7-2 and TRBJ2-1, the CDR3 gives the full variable domain: GAGVSQSPSNKVTEKGKDVELRCDPISGHTALYWYRQSLGQGLEFLIYFQGNSAPDKSGLPSDRFSAERTGGSVSTLTIQRTQQEDSAVYLCASSSQGVDEQFFGPGTRLTVL.